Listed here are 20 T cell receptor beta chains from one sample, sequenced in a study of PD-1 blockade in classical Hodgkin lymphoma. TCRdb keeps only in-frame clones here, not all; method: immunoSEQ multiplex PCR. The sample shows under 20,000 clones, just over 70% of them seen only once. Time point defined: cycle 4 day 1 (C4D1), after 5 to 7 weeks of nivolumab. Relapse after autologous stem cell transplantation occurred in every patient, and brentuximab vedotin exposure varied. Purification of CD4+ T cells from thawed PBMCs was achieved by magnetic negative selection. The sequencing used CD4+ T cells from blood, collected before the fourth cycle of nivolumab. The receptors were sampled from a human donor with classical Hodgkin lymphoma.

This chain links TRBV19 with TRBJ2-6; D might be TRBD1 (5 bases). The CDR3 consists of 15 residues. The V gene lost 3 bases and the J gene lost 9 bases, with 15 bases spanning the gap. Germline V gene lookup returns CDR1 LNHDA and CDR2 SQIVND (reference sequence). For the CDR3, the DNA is TGTGCCAGTAGTATCTTCGCAGGGTTAGGCAACGTCCTGACTTTC. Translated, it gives CASSIFAGLGNVLTF. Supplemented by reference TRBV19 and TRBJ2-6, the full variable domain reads DGGITQSPKYLFRKEGQNVTLSCEQNLNHDAMYWYRQDPGQGLRLIYYSQIVNDFQKGDIAEGYSVSREKKESFPLTVTSAQKNPTAFYLCASSIFAGLGNVLTFGAGSRLTVL.

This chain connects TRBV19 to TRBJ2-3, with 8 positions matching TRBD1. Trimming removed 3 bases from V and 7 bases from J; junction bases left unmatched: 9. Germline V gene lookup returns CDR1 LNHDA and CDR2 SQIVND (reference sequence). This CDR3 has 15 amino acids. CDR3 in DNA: TGTGCCAGTAGTATGACAGGGGACCGGCGGTATACGCAGTATTTT. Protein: CASSMTGDRRYTQYF.

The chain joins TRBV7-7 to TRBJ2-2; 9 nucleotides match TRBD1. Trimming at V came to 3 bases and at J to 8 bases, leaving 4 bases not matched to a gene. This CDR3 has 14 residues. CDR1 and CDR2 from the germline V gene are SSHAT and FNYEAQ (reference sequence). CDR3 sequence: CASSLGQGLGELFF. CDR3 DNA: TGTGCCAGCAGCTTGGGACAGGGTTTAGGGGAGCTGTTTTTT. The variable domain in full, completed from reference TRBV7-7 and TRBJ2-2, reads GAGVSQSPRYKVTKRGQDVTLRCDPISSHATLYWYQQALGQGPEFLTYFNYEAQPDKSGLPSDRFSAERPEGSISTLTIQRTEQRDSAMYRCASSLGQGLGELFFGEGSRLTVL.

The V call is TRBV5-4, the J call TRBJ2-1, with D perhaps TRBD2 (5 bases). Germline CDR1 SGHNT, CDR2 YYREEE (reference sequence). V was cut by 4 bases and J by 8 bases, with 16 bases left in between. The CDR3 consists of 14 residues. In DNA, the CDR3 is TGTGCCAGCAGCCCGCCGGGATCGGAGGATGAGCAGTTCTTC. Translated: CASSPPGSEDEQFF.

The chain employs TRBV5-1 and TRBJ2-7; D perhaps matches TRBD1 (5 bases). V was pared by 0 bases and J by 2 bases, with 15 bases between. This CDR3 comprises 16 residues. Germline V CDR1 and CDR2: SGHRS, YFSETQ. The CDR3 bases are TGCGCCAGCAGCTTGGGGACATTACAACGAGCCTACGAGCAGTACTTC. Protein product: CASSLGTLQRAYEQYF.

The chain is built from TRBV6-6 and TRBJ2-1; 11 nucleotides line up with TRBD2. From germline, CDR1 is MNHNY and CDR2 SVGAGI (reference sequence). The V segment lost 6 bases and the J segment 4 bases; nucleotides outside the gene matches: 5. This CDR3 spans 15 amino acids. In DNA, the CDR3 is TGTGCCAGCAGACCTACTAGCGGGAGTTACAATGAGCAGTTCTTC. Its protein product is CASRPTSGSYNEQFF.

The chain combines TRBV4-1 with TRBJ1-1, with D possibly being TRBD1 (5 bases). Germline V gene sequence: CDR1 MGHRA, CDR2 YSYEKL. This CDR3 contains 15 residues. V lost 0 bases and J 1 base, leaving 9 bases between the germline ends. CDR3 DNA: TGCGCCAGCAGCCAAGATCAGGGCGAGAACACTGAAGCTTTCTTT. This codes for CASSQDQGENTEAFF.

The CDR3 spells CASSIGQGNTEAFF. CDR3 sequence (DNA): TGTGCCAGCAGCATCGGACAGGGTAACACTGAAGCTTTCTTT. The J gene is TRBJ1-1, the V gene TRBV11-3; 8 nucleotides line up with TRBD1. The CDR3 sequence is 14 residues long. Germline loops: CDR1 SGHNT, CDR2 YENEEA. Losses at the gene ends were 5 bases for V and 2 bases for J; bases not matched to a gene: 4.

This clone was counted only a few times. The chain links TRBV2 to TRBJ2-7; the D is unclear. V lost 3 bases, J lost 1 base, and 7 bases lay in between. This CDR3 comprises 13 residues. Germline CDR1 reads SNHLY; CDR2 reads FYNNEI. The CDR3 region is CASSDARSYEQYF. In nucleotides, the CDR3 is TGTGCCAGCAGTGATGCCAGATCCTACGAGCAGTACTTC.

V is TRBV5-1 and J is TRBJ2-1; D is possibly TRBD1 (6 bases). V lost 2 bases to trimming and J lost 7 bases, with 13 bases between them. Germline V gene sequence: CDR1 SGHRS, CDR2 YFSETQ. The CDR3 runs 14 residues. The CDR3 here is CASSFQGIQNEQFF. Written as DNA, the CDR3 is TGCGCCAGCAGCTTCCAGGGGATACAAAATGAGCAGTTCTTC.

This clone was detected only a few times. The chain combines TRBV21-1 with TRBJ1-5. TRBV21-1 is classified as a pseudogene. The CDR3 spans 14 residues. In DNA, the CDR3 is TGTGCCAGCAGCGCGACGGGGCGTCGTCAGCCCCAGCATTTT. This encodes CASSATGRRQPQHF.

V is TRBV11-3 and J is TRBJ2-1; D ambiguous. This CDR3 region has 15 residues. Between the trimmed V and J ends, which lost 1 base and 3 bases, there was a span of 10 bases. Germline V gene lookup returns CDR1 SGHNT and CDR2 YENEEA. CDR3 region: CASSLGLANYNEQFF. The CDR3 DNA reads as TGTGCCAGCAGCTTAGGTCTCGCCAACTACAATGAGCAGTTCTTC.

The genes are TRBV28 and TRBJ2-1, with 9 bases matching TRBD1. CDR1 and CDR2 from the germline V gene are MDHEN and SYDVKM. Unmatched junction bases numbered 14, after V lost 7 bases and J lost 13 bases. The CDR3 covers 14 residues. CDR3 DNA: TGTGCCAGCACATCCGGGACAGGGTATTATAGTCAGTTCTTC. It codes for CASTSGTGYYSQFF.

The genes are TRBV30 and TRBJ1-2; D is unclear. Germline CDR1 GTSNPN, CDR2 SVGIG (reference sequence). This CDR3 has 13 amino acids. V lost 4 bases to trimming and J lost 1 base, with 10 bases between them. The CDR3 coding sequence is TGTGCCTGGATTCAGGCTCTTAACTATGGCTACACCTTC. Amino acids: CAWIQALNYGYTF.

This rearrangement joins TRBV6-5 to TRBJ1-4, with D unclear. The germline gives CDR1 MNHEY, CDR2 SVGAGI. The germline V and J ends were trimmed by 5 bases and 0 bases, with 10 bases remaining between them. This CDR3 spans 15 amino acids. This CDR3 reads CASSRGEATNEKLFF. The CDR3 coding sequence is TGTGCCAGCAGTCGAGGAGAGGCAACTAATGAAAAACTGTTTTTT.

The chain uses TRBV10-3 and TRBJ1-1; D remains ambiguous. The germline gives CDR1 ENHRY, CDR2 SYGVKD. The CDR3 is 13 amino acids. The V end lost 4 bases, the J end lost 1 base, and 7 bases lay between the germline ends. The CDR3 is CAISVTRNTEAFF. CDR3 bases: TGTGCCATCAGTGTGACAAGGAACACTGAAGCTTTCTTT.

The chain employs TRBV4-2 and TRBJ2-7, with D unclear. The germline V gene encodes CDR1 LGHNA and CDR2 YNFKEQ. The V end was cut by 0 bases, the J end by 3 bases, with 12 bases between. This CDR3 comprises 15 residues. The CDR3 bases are TGTGCCAGCAGCCAAGACTTTAGCACAGACTACGAGCAGTACTTC. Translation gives CASSQDFSTDYEQYF.

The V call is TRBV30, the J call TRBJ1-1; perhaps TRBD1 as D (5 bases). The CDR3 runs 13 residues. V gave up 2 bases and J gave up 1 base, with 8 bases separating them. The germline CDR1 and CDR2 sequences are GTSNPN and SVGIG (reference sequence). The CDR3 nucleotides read TGTGCCTGGAGTTTCAGGGAGAACACTGAAGCTTTCTTT. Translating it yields CAWSFRENTEAFF.

The CDR3 spells CASSLAQGVFTDTQYF. The CDR3, as DNA: TGTGCCAGCAGCTTAGCACAGGGGGTCTTCACAGATACGCAGTATTTT. V gene TRBV7-9 combines with J gene TRBJ2-3; TRBD1 matches 8 bases. This CDR3 spans 16 amino acids. V lost 0 bases and J lost 2; bases outside the gene matches: 4. Germline V gene sequence: CDR1 SEHNR, CDR2 FQNEAQ (reference sequence).

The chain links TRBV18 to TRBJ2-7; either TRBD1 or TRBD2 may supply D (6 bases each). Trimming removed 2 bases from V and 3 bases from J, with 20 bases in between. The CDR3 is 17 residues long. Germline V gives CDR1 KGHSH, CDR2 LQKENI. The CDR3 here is CASSPVSAGHKLYEQYF. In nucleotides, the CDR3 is TGTGCCAGCTCACCAGTGTCTGCGGGACATAAACTCTACGAGCAGTACTTC.